These 12 T cell receptor beta chains originate from one sample sequenced in a study of blood T cells in healthy people across ages. For the second PCR, which ran for 7 to 11 cycles, a sample-barcoded 5' primer and a J-beta primer mix were used. Each CDR3 protein is one row after TCRdb ran MiXCR on the 5' RACE reads. Among about 380,000 distinct CDR3 sequences listed, approximately 51% were seen once. The sequenced sample consisted of blood. The receptor set was obtained from a man aged 55 to 70 in good health.

In DNA, the CDR3 is TGTGCCAGCAGCCGGGGCGACACCACCAAGGAGACCCAGTACTTC. It translates to CASSRGDTTKETQYF. J is TRBJ2-5 and V is TRBV3-1, with D tentatively TRBD1 (5 bases). The CDR3 consists of 15 residues. Per germline, CDR1 LGHDT and CDR2 YNNKEL (reference sequence). Trimming removed 4 bases at V and 5 bases at J, with 17 bases between.

The J gene is TRBJ2-3, the V gene TRBV20-1, with 8 bases identical to TRBD1. J gave up 5 bases and V 1 base, and 8 bases lay outside the gene matches. The CDR3 consists of 15 residues. Germline CDR1 DFQATT, CDR2 SNEGSKA (reference sequence). The CDR3 protein is CSARARRGLGDTQYF. The CDR3, as DNA: TGCAGTGCTAGAGCTCGCAGGGGGCTTGGAGATACGCAGTATTTT.

The V and J genes are TRBV27 and TRBJ2-1; weak D call: TRBD2 (6 bases). The ends were cut back, 6 bases at V and 4 bases at J, with 16 bases in the middle. Germline V gives CDR1 MNHEY, CDR2 SMNVEV (reference sequence). CDR3 length: 15 residues. In DNA, the CDR3 is TGTGCCAGCAGCCCGGAGGGGTCCCTTTACAATGAGCAGTTCTTC. Its protein product is CASSPEGSLYNEQFF.

The chain recombines TRBV5-1 with TRBJ1-2; D is unclear. V was pared by 0 bases and J by 8 bases, with 11 bases between. This CDR3 has 13 residues. The germline V gene has CDR1 SGHRS and CDR2 YFSETQ. This chain's CDR3 is CASSLGQDVGYTF. The CDR3 coding sequence is TGCGCCAGCAGCTTGGGGCAGGATGTCGGCTACACCTTC.

The V call is TRBV6-2 or TRBV6-3, the J call TRBJ2-7, with D perhaps being TRBD1 or TRBD2 (5 bases each). There are 15 residues in the CDR3. CDR1 and CDR2 (germline): MNHEY, SVGEGT. V gave up 2 bases and J gave up 0 bases, with 11 bases separating them. The CDR3 loop is CASSYGGDGSYEQYF. Written as DNA, the CDR3 is TGTGCCAGCAGTTACGGTGGGGACGGCTCCTACGAGCAGTACTTC.

This clonotype was counted many times. This chain links TRBV7-2 with TRBJ2-7, with TRBD1 identical over 7 bases. There are 14 residues in the CDR3. V gave up 5 bases and J gave up 0 bases; unmatched junction bases: 4. Germline assignment: CDR1 SGHTA and CDR2 FQGNSA. For the CDR3, the DNA is TGTGCCAGCAGCCCGGGACAGAGCTCCTACGAGCAGTACTTC. It is translated as CASSPGQSSYEQYF.

This clonotype turned up a few times. This chain connects TRBV30 to TRBJ2-4, with 8 bases lining up with TRBD2. The end of the DNA aligns better with TRBJ2-7, so the J call may be wrong. The CDR3 covers 13 residues. Germline CDR1 reads GTSNPN; CDR2 reads SVGIG (reference sequence). CDR3 sequence: CAWSRGGDYEQYF. The CDR3 nucleotides are TGTGCCTGGAGTCGGGGGGGCGATTACGAGCAGTACTTC.

The chain employs TRBV11-2 and TRBJ2-3; D might be TRBD1 or TRBD2, each matching 5 bases. The CDR3 sequence is 16 residues long. Germline V gives CDR1 SGHAT, CDR2 FQNNGV. V was clipped by 4 bases and J by 2 bases, with 16 bases between them. DNA of the CDR3: TGTGCCAGCAGCTCCGGGACCGTCATTTTCACAGATACGCAGTATTTT. Its translation: CASSSGTVIFTDTQYF.

The chain links TRBV5-1 to TRBJ2-5, with D tentatively TRBD2 (7 bases). The germline V gene encodes CDR1 SGHRS and CDR2 YFSETQ. This CDR3 region has 15 residues. Trimming removed 2 bases from V and 5 bases from J, with 16 bases in between. The CDR3 DNA sequence: TGCGCCAGCAGCTTTACGGGGGGCAGGGGTGAGACCCAGTACTTC. The encoded protein is CASSFTGGRGETQYF.

This clonotype was counted at least ten times. The CDR3 loop is CASSVVGAADTQYF. Here the CDR3 DNA reads TGTGCCAGCAGCGTAGTGGGGGCGGCAGATACGCAGTATTTT. The chain combines TRBV9 with TRBJ2-3; maybe TRBD1 (6 bases). The ends were cut back, 0 bases at V and 4 bases at J, with 9 bases in the middle. Germline CDR1 SGDLS, CDR2 YYNGEE. The CDR3 length is 14 residues.

This clonotype has just a few counts. The rearrangement joins TRBV30 to TRBJ2-1; D not certain. The CDR3 runs to 10 residues. Germline-derived CDR1 and CDR2 are GTSNPN and SVGIG (reference sequence). V gave up 7 bases and J gave up 7 bases, with 8 bases separating them. The CDR3 sequence is CAFLENEQFF. The CDR3 coding sequence is TGTGCCTTCCTAGAGAATGAGCAGTTCTTC.

V and J are TRBV6-2 or TRBV6-3 and TRBJ2-3, with 14 nucleotides matching TRBD2. CDR3 size: 17 residues. Germline loops: CDR1 MNHEY, CDR2 SVGEGT. Germline trimming cut 4 bases from V and 9 bases from J; bases unmatched to any gene: 12. The CDR3 loop reads CASSFPTSGRARDTQYF. The CDR3, as DNA: TGTGCCAGCAGTTTCCCGACTAGCGGGAGGGCCAGAGACACGCAGTATTTT.